These T cell receptor beta chains were read from a single sample in a study of regulatory T cells in long-lasting Graves disease. TCRdb re-analysed the multiplex PCR reads in MiXCR, keeping a single row per CDR3 protein. The sample contains about 660,000 distinct CDR3 sequences, around 32% of which appear only once. This specimen consisted of peripheral blood mononuclear cells (PBMCs), obtained when the disease was refractory, from a patient treated with antithyroid drugs. These receptors originate from a female donor with Graves disease. The CDR3 runs from the conserved cysteine through the conserved F or W. Each record gives: CDR3 protein, CDR3 DNA, clone size, J gene, V gene, D gene. D genes are given only for firm matches. Clone size is not always given. Where it is, it says once, few, many or a class for expanded clones.

cdr3_aa: CASSYRANQSQHF; cdr3_nt: TGTGCCAGCAGTTACCGGGCCAATCAGTCCCAGCATTTT; clone_size: .; j_call: TRBJ1-5; v_call: TRBV6-2/TRBV6-3; d_call: .
cdr3_aa: CASSIDRRGAGNGYTF; cdr3_nt: TGTGCCAGTAGTATAGATCGACGAGGGGCGGGAAATGGCTACACCTTC; clone_size: few; j_call: TRBJ1-2; v_call: TRBV19; d_call: .
cdr3_aa: CSVYVFNTEAFF; cdr3_nt: TGCAGCGTTTACGTATTCAACACTGAAGCTTTCTTT; clone_size: few; j_call: TRBJ1-1; v_call: TRBV29-1; d_call: .
cdr3_aa: CASSGYPDEQYF; cdr3_nt: TGTGCCAGCTCCGGGTACCCTGACGAGCAGTACTTC; clone_size: few; j_call: TRBJ2-7; v_call: TRBV11-2; d_call: .
cdr3_aa: CASSARDRGNTGELFF; cdr3_nt: TGTGCCAGCAGTGCCCGGGACAGGGGGAACACCGGGGAGCTGTTTTTT; clone_size: .; j_call: TRBJ2-2; v_call: TRBV6-1; d_call: TRBD1
cdr3_aa: CASSLDLDWNTEAFF; cdr3_nt: TGCGCCAGCAGCTTGGACCTAGATTGGAACACTGAAGCTTTCTTT; clone_size: .; j_call: TRBJ1-1; v_call: TRBV5-1; d_call: .
cdr3_aa: CASSLAAGTDQPQHF; cdr3_nt: TGTGCCAGCAGCTTAGCGGCGGGGACGGATCAGCCCCAGCATTTT; clone_size: few; j_call: TRBJ1-5; v_call: TRBV7-9; d_call: .
cdr3_aa: CASSSEMGGGTQYF; cdr3_nt: TGTGCCAGCAGCTCGGAAATGGGAGGTGGGACCCAGTACTTC; clone_size: once; j_call: TRBJ2-5; v_call: TRBV13; d_call: .
cdr3_aa: CASSDGTPYQPQHF; cdr3_nt: TGTGCCAGCAGTGACGGGACACCGTATCAGCCCCAGCATTTT; clone_size: few; j_call: TRBJ1-5; v_call: TRBV6-2/TRBV6-3; d_call: .
cdr3_aa: CASSSLQGQPQHF; cdr3_nt: TGTGCCAGCAGTTCCCTACAGGGGCAGCCCCAGCATTTT; clone_size: .; j_call: TRBJ1-5; v_call: TRBV12-3/TRBV12-4; d_call: TRBD1
cdr3_aa: CASRGWAGERRELFF; cdr3_nt: TGTGCCAGCAGGGGATGGGCGGGGGAAAGGAGGGAGCTGTTTTTT; clone_size: .; j_call: TRBJ2-2; v_call: TRBV6-2/TRBV6-3; d_call: TRBD2
cdr3_aa: CASSSGATAEAFF; cdr3_nt: TGTGCCAGCAGCTCGGGGGCAACGGCTGAAGCTTTCTTT; clone_size: many; j_call: TRBJ1-1; v_call: TRBV11-3; d_call: .
cdr3_aa: CASSEGTGPALYGYTF; cdr3_nt: TGTGCCAGCAGTGAAGGGACAGGGCCGGCTCTGTATGGCTACACCTTC; clone_size: .; j_call: TRBJ1-2; v_call: TRBV6-1; d_call: TRBD1
cdr3_aa: CASSSANEAEKLFF; cdr3_nt: TGTGCCAGCAGCTCGGCTAACGAGGCTGAAAAACTGTTTTTT; clone_size: .; j_call: TRBJ1-4; v_call: TRBV5-4; d_call: .
cdr3_aa: CASSYSRGGSNYGYTF; cdr3_nt: TGTGCCAGCAGTTACTCGAGAGGGGGATCTAACTATGGCTACACCTTC; clone_size: few; j_call: TRBJ1-2; v_call: TRBV6-5; d_call: .
cdr3_aa: CASRLDGMNTEAFF; cdr3_nt: TGTGCCAGCCGACTGGACGGCATGAACACTGAAGCTTTCTTT; clone_size: .; j_call: TRBJ1-1; v_call: TRBV6-1; d_call: .
cdr3_aa: CASSQGAKATIAKNIQYF; cdr3_nt: TGTGCCAGCAGCCAAGGGGCGAAGGCAACGATCGCCAAAAACATTCAGTACTTC; clone_size: .; j_call: TRBJ2-4; v_call: TRBV3-1; d_call: .
cdr3_aa: CSVEDRHYGYTF; cdr3_nt: TGCAGCGTTGAAGACCGCCACTATGGCTACACCTTC; clone_size: .; j_call: TRBJ1-2; v_call: TRBV29-1; d_call: .